This is a list of T cell receptor beta chains from one sample in a study of cytomegalovirus exposure and HLA in healthy donors. Data came from immunoSEQ multiplex PCR; TCRdb stores just in-frame clones and leaves some out. The sample carries 150,000 or so clones, over 75% recorded once. Material: PBMCs. Receptors originate from a man aged 45-60 years in good health and CMV-seropositive. The CDR3 runs from the conserved cysteine through the conserved F or W. The order of the fields is J gene, clone size, D gene, V gene, CDR3 protein, CDR3 DNA. A D gene is named only where the DNA matches it firmly. Clone size appears in some rows only: once, few, many, or a class for an expanded clone.

TRBJ2-3	NA	NA	TRBV5-1	CASSSLTSTDTQYF	TGCGCCAGCAGCTCCCTGACATCCACAGATACGCAGTATTTT
TRBJ2-5	NA	NA	TRBV7-2	CASSFIGGYGQETQYF	TGTGCCAGCAGCTTTATAGGGGGTTACGGCCAAGAGACCCAGTACTTC
TRBJ2-5	NA	NA	TRBV4-3	CASSGDSQETQYF	TGCGCCAGCAGTGGAGACTCCCAAGAGACCCAGTACTTC
TRBJ1-1	NA	TRBD1	TRBV7-8	CASSSARDRGSFF	TGTGCCAGCAGCTCGGCCCGGGACAGGGGATCTTTCTTT
TRBJ1-3	NA	NA	TRBV18	CASSQSAGAGNTIYF	TGTGCCAGCTCACAGTCGGCGGGGGCTGGAAACACCATATATTTT
TRBJ2-5	NA	TRBD1	TRBV7-9	CAVQGAPSNQETQYF	TGTGCCGTACAGGGGGCCCCTTCCAACCAAGAGACCCAGTACTTC
TRBJ2-7	few	TRBD1	TRBV6-6	CASTAGTGWHEQYF	TGTGCCAGCACCGCCGGGACAGGCTGGCACGAGCAGTACTTC
TRBJ2-1	NA	NA	TRBV11-2	CASSLVSSMGGNEQFF	TGTGCCAGCAGCTTAGTTTCCAGCATGGGGGGCAATGAGCAGTTCTTC
TRBJ2-5	few	NA	TRBV27	CASRAGAFGGSLDF	TGTGCCAGCAGGGCGGGGGCATTTGGGGGATCCCTAGACTTC
TRBJ2-3	few	TRBD2	TRBV10-3	CAISGTSGGADTQYF	TGTGCCATCAGTGGGACTAGCGGGGGTGCAGATACGCAGTATTTT
TRBJ2-2	NA	NA	TRBV6-5	CASSPRNTGELFF	TGTGCCAGCAGTCCGAGGAACACCGGGGAGCTGTTTTTT
TRBJ2-5	NA	NA	TRBV4-1	CASSRLTSETQYF	TGCGCCAGCTCAAGACTGACCTCAGAGACCCAGTACTTC
TRBJ2-1	NA	NA	TRBV18	CASSPLGLGRNEQFF	TGTGCCAGCTCACCACTGGGGTTGGGGAGGAATGAGCAGTTCTTC
TRBJ2-2	NA	TRBD1	TRBV7-9	CASSSWTGLNTGELFF	TGTGCCAGCAGCTCGTGGACAGGGTTGAACACCGGGGAGCTGTTTTTT
TRBJ1-1	NA	NA	TRBV5-8	CASSLNSGTEAFF	TGTGCCAGCAGCTTGAACAGTGGCACTGAAGCTTTCTTT
TRBJ1-2	NA	TRBD1	TRBV28	CASSRGQGANYGYTF	TGTGCCAGCAGTCGAGGACAGGGAGCTAACTATGGCTACACCTTC
TRBJ2-1	NA	NA	TRBV13	CASSFGGSYEGNEQFF	TGTGCCAGCAGCTTTGGGGGGTCCTATGAAGGTAATGAGCAGTTCTTC
TRBJ1-2	NA	NA	TRBV6-5	CASSYYATGLNDGYTF	TGTGCCAGCAGTTACTACGCAACAGGCCTTAACGATGGCTACACCTTC
TRBJ1-4	NA	NA	TRBV10-1	CASTDPATNEKLFF	TGCGCCAGCACCGATCCAGCAACTAATGAAAAACTGTTTTTT
TRBJ1-1	few	NA	TRBV19	CASSFRGRPIEAFF	TGTGCCAGTAGTTTTCGGGGTCGGCCAATCGAAGCTTTCTTT
TRBJ1-2	few	NA	TRBV28	CATGQNYGYTF	TGTGCCACCGGACAGAACTATGGCTACACCTTC
TRBJ1-3	NA	NA	TRBV11-1	CASSLRGNTIYF	TGTGCCAGCAGCTTGCGCGGAAACACCATATATTTT
TRBJ1-2	NA	NA	TRBV7-2	CASSPGGTVRLGGYTF	TGTGCCAGCAGCCCGGGGGGGACCGTGCGATTAGGTGGCTACACCTTC
TRBJ2-7	NA	NA	TRBV6-6	CASSYSGETYEQYF	TGTGCCAGCAGTTACTCTGGAGAAACCTACGAGCAGTACTTC
TRBJ2-7	few	NA	TRBV20-1	CSALSYEQYF	TGCAGTGCCCTCTCCTACGAGCAGTACTTC
TRBJ1-1	NA	NA	TRBV28	CASSLLGEKGWNTEAFF	TGTGCCAGCAGTTTATTAGGGGAAAAAGGTTGGAACACTGAAGCTTTCTTT
TRBJ2-3	NA	TRBD2	TRBV7-8	CASSLIPITLAGNTDTQYF	TGTGCCAGCAGCTTAATTCCAATTACACTAGCGGGGAACACAGATACGCAGTATTTT
TRBJ1-5	few	TRBD1	TRBV4-1	CASSHPGQANQPQHF	TGCGCCAGCAGCCACCCGGGACAGGCTAATCAGCCCCAGCATTTT
TRBJ2-3	NA	TRBD2	TRBV7-2	CASSFLGLARDTQYF	TGTGCCAGCAGCTTCCTGGGACTAGCGAGGGATACGCAGTATTTT
TRBJ2-2	once	TRBD2	TRBV11-2	CASSYSLAGGPNGELFF	TGTGCCAGCAGCTACTCACTAGCGGGGGGGCCGAACGGGGAGCTGTTTTTT
TRBJ2-7	once	TRBD2	TRBV13	CASSSLGGSSYEQYF	TGTGCCAGCAGTTCCTTGGGGGGGAGCTCCTACGAGCAGTACTTC
TRBJ2-1	NA	TRBD2	TRBV7-3	CASSLIPASGGNNEQFF	TGTGCCAGCAGCTTAATCCCGGCTAGCGGGGGAAACAATGAGCAGTTCTTC
TRBJ1-3	NA	NA	TRBV6-6	CASTRSGSGNTIYF	TGTGCCAGCACCCGGAGCGGCTCTGGAAACACCATATATTTT
TRBJ1-2	NA	TRBD1	TRBV29-1	CSVALQGLIQGYGYTF	TGCAGCGTTGCCCTACAGGGGTTGATTCAGGGCTATGGCTACACCTTC
TRBJ2-7	NA	NA	TRBV9	CASSAASNYEQYF	TGTGCCAGCAGCGCGGCTAGCAACTACGAGCAGTACTTC